Listed here are 3 T cell receptor beta chains from one sample, sequenced in a study of T cell repertoires in cytomegalovirus infection. TCRdb itself ran the reads through MiXCR, one entry per CDR3 protein. The data show approximately 170,000 distinct CDR3 sequences, with 17% seen just once and 18% held by the top ten. Source material: CD8+ T cells from PBMCs. The receptors originated from a human donor in good health (CMV status not recorded). Some clones in this sample may be carry-over from other donors' samples.

Details on this clonotype: At one of its ends the junction is not consistent with the germline gene, which may arise from a read error. V usage is TRBV7-2 and J usage is TRBJ2-1, with D perhaps given as TRBD1 or TRBD2 (5 bases each). CDR3 length: 15 amino acids. Germline CDR1 and CDR2: SGHTA and FQGNSA. In DNA, the CDR3 is TGTGCCAGCAGCTTAATGGGGGAGTACTACGATGAGCAGTTCTTC. It is translated as CASSLMGEYYDEQFF.

Only a few counts were recorded for this clonotype. The J gene is TRBJ2-3, the V gene TRBV7-3, with 7 bases that match TRBD1. The CDR3 has 14 amino acids. Germline CDR1 SGHTA, CDR2 FQGTGA. V was pared by 5 bases and J by 2 bases, with 4 bases of the junction left unmatched. The CDR3 DNA follows: TGTGCCAGCAGCCCGGGACAGAACACAGATACGCAGTATTTT. Its translation: CASSPGQNTDTQYF.

This clonotype occurred a few times. The chain recombines TRBV20-1 with TRBJ2-1; D may match TRBD1 or TRBD2 (6 bases each). Germline CDR1 is DFQATT and CDR2 is SNEGSKA (reference sequence). Deletions cut 6 bases from V and 3 bases from J, with 15 bases between. The length of the CDR3 is 14 residues. CDR3 bases: TGCAGTGCGGTAGGGGGACTCGGCTACAATGAGCAGTTCTTC. It is translated as CSAVGGLGYNEQFF.